Only one count was recorded for the clone carrying this T cell receptor (beta chain). The CDR3 totals 16 residues. Germline V gene lookup returns CDR1 LGHNA and CDR2 YSLEER. V shed 1 base and J shed 0 bases, with 11 bases lying between them. These data originate in a study of control samples from healthy donors and cancer patients. Profiled with immunoSEQ multiplex PCR; TCRdb holds only in-frame clones, not every one. This sample has about 69,000 clones, with approximately 84% found just once. The chain carries TRBV4-3 and TRBJ2-3, with D unresolved. The sample taken for sequencing was PBMCs. The TCR comes from a woman aged 50 to 60 with lung cancer. The CDR3 region is CASSQGTISSTDTQYF. The DNA of the CDR3 is TGCGCCAGCAGCCAAGGTACCATCTCTAGCACAGATACGCAGTATTTT.